A single sample is the source of the 9 T cell receptor beta chains below, sequenced in a study of T cells in Graves' hyperthyroidism and ophthalmopathy. The source material, RNA transcripts, was used to amplify TCR beta CDR3 regions. First-round RT-PCR targeting the TCR CDR3 was performed with the HTBI primer set. TCRdb re-called the multiplex PCR reads with MiXCR, one entry per CDR3 protein. The sample has nearly 750,000 distinct CDR3 sequences; approximately 40% are singletons. Sequencing used blood. Receptors originate from a woman aged 40 to 49 with Graves' hyperthyroidism.

The chain couples TRBV29-1 to TRBJ2-6; unclear D gene. The CDR3 totals 12 residues. V was cut by 6 bases and J by 4 bases, with 7 bases left in between. From germline, CDR1 is SQVTM and CDR2 ANQGSEA. CDR3 protein: CSVTGGANVLTF. DNA for the CDR3: TGCAGCGTGACCGGAGGGGCCAACGTCCTGACTTTC.

In regard to this clonotype: One junction end does not reproduce the germline sequence, and a read error may be involved. The CDR3 DNA is TGTGCCAGCAGCTTACAGGGGGACTGGTCCTACGAGCAGTTCTTC. Translating it yields CASSLQGDWSYEQFF. The gene calls are TRBV5-1 and TRBJ2-1, with TRBD1 matching 8 bases. This CDR3 comprises 15 residues. Germline V gene sequence: CDR1 SGHRS, CDR2 YFSETQ.

This clonotype came up many times. The chain combines TRBV19 with TRBJ1-2; D gene uncertain. V lost 8 bases, J lost 4 bases, and 11 bases lay in between. CDR1 is LNHDA and CDR2 is SQIVND in the germline V gene (reference sequence). The CDR3 runs 12 residues. CDR3 in DNA: TGTGCCAGTGGGATCCCCCCCTATGGCTACACCTTC. The encoded protein is CASGIPPYGYTF.

With regard to this clonotype: Possible read error: a much larger clone is one base away. The V gene is TRBV11-2, the J gene TRBJ2-7, with D possibly being TRBD2 (5 bases). CDR3 length: 16 amino acids. The V end lost 2 bases, the J end lost 4 bases, and 18 bases lay between the germline ends. Germline lookup yields CDR1 SGHAT and CDR2 FQNNGV. CDR3 DNA: TGTGCCAGCAGCTTATGGAGCGGCCAACCCTCTTACGAGCAGTACTTC. Translation: CASSLWSGQPSYEQYF. Drawing the rest from reference TRBV11-2 and TRBJ2-7, the complete variable domain is EAGVAQSPRYKIIEKRQSVAFWCNPISGHATLYWYQQILGQGPKLLIQFQNNGVVDDSQLPKDRFSAERLKGVDSTLKIQPAKLEDSAVYLCASSLWSGQPSYEQYFGPGTRLTVT.

This clonotype has only a few counts. This chain links TRBV13 with TRBJ2-7; 7 positions agree with TRBD2. Germline V gene data show CDR1 as PRHDT and CDR2 as FYEKMQ (reference sequence). V gave up 4 bases and J gave up 2 bases; unmatched junction bases: 8. This CDR3 spans 15 amino acids. The CDR3: CASSSAAGWTYEQYF. In nucleotides, the CDR3 is TGTGCCAGCAGCTCAGCAGCGGGGTGGACCTACGAGCAGTACTTC.

The gene calls are TRBV10-3 and TRBJ1-4; 8 bases are a match to TRBD1. The ends lost 8 bases at V and 8 bases at J; junction bases unmatched: 16. Germline loops: CDR1 ENHRY, CDR2 SYGVKD. The CDR3 length is 16 residues. The CDR3 nucleotides are TGTGCCATCGGGGACCGGGACAGGTTAATAAGGGAAAAACTGTTTTTT. Amino acids: CAIGDRDRLIREKLFF.

In this sample, this clonotype turned up a few times. This rearrangement joins TRBV27 to TRBJ1-5, with a possible D match to TRBD1 (6 bases). Germline V CDR1 and CDR2: MNHEY, SMNVEV (reference sequence). CDR3 size: 16 residues. The ends were cut back, 5 bases at V and 7 bases at J, with 21 bases in the middle. This CDR3 reads CASSTEIQGIRQPQHF. The CDR3 DNA reads TGTGCCAGCAGTACAGAGATACAGGGTATACGGCAGCCCCAGCATTTT.

Many counts were recorded for this clonotype. The J gene is TRBJ2-7, the V gene TRBV7-9; 8 bases line up with TRBD1. Per the germline V gene, CDR1 is SEHNR and CDR2 is FQNEAQ (reference sequence). This CDR3 has 15 residues. V gave up 1 base and J gave up 3 bases; unmatched junction bases: 5. CDR3 loop: CASSLEQGEDYEQYF. The CDR3 DNA sequence: TGTGCCAGCAGCTTAGAACAGGGGGAGGACTACGAGCAGTACTTC.

The rearrangement joins TRBV29-1 to TRBJ1-5; weak D call: TRBD1 (6 bases). V was cut by 4 bases and J by 8 bases, with 18 bases left in between. The CDR3 is 14 amino acids. CDR1 and CDR2 from the germline V gene are SQVTM and ANQGSEA. The CDR3 bases are TGCAGCGTTGTAGGGGGGGCACAGGCCAAGCCCCAGCATTTT. Translation: CSVVGGAQAKPQHF.